The 5 T cell receptor beta chains listed next were all sequenced from one sample in a study of T cells after yellow fever vaccination. TCRdb used MiXCR to reprocess the 5' RACE reads, holding one entry per CDR3 protein. The table shows 300,000 or so distinct CDR3 sequences, with roughly 8.6% occurring only once. The starting material was PBMCs, obtained around 45 days after the first yellow fever vaccination. Receptors were obtained from a young man who received the YFV17D yellow fever vaccine.

There are many counts of this clonotype. The rearrangement joins TRBV10-3 to TRBJ2-7, with 8 bases matching TRBD1. The CDR3 extends over 13 amino acids. Germline CDR1 is ENHRY and CDR2 is SYGVKD. The V segment lost 4 bases and the J segment 3 bases; nucleotides outside the gene matches: 2. The CDR3 nucleotides are TGTGCCATCAGTGGACAGGGGAACTACGAGCAGTACGTC. It encodes CAISGQGNYEQYV.

This rearrangement joins TRBV5-1 to TRBJ2-1; TRBD1 might be the D (8 bases). In germline, CDR1 is SGHRS, CDR2 YFSETQ. CDR3 size: 16 residues. Trimming cost V 0 bases and J 5 bases, with 15 bases left between them. The CDR3 region is CASSLATGGAHNEQFF. The CDR3, as DNA: TGCGCCAGCAGCTTGGCCACAGGGGGGGCACACAATGAGCAGTTCTTC.

This clonotype was picked up a small number of times. The chain combines TRBV20-1 with TRBJ2-1; D gene uncertain. Germline V gene data show CDR1 as DFQATT and CDR2 as SNEGSKA (reference sequence). This CDR3 contains 13 residues. V lost 3 bases to trimming and J lost 1 base, with 7 bases between them. CDR3 nucleotides: TGCAGTGCTAGTTCCAGGTCCTACAATGAGCAGTTCTTC. Protein product: CSASSRSYNEQFF.

This rearrangement joins TRBV5-1 to TRBJ2-1; 15 bases agree with TRBD2. CDR1 is SGHRS and CDR2 is YFSETQ in the germline V gene. The CDR3 consists of 17 residues. V gave up 4 bases and J gave up 7 bases; unmatched junction bases: 9. CDR3 in DNA: TGCGCCAGCAGCCCTGGACTAGCGGGGGGGCCGTGGAATGAGCAGTTCTTC. This translates into CASSPGLAGGPWNEQFF. The full variable domain, in which reference TRBV5-1 and TRBJ2-1 provide the parts outside the CDR3, is KAGVTQTPRYLIKTRGQQVTLSCSPISGHRSVSWYQQTPGQGLQFLFEYFSETQRNKGNFPGRFSGRQFSNSRSEMNVSTLELGDSALYLCASSPGLAGGPWNEQFFGPGTRLTVL.

CDR3 region: CASSLVSPGDEQFF. CDR3 coding DNA: TGTGCCAGCAGCTTAGTCAGCCCGGGCGATGAGCAGTTCTTC. This chain uses TRBV7-8 with TRBJ2-1; D remains ambiguous. The germline CDR1 and CDR2 sequences are SGHVS and FQNEAQ. The V end was cut by 1 base, the J end by 8 bases, with 12 bases between. CDR3 length: 14 amino acids.